The sequence of this T cell receptor (beta chain) was determined in a study of cytomegalovirus exposure and HLA in healthy donors. Study findings and constraints: Within a later analysis, the majority of CMV-associated TCR beta chains appeared HLA-restricted. Productive status was seen about 90% or about 30% of the time for most TCR beta V segments in an earlier analysis. Versus the approximately 700-donor mean, an Asian-associated ancestry cluster reportedly showed fewer N-insertions in a later analysis. In vitro checks showed that a few CMV-associated chains really do target CMV antigens.

This CDR3 comprises 14 residues. The V end was cut by 8 bases, the J end by 0 bases, with 11 bases between. CDR1 SGHAT and CDR2 FQNNGV come from the germline V gene. Use of 60 Vbeta and 13 Jbeta primers characterized the PCR. Method: immunoSEQ multiplex PCR; TCRdb's copy keeps in-frame clones and lacks some. The sample shows 150,000 to 190,000 clones, roughly four fifths of them seen only once. This clone was recorded only once. The antigen remains unidentified. The source of this sequence is a young man in good health and CMV-seronegative. This sequence joins TRBV11-2 and TRBJ2-1; D is perhaps TRBD2 (7 bases). The sequenced material came from PBMCs. CDR3 loop: CASQGTNSYNEQFF. CDR3 sequence (DNA): TGTGCCAGCCAGGGGACTAACTCCTACAATGAGCAGTTCTTC.